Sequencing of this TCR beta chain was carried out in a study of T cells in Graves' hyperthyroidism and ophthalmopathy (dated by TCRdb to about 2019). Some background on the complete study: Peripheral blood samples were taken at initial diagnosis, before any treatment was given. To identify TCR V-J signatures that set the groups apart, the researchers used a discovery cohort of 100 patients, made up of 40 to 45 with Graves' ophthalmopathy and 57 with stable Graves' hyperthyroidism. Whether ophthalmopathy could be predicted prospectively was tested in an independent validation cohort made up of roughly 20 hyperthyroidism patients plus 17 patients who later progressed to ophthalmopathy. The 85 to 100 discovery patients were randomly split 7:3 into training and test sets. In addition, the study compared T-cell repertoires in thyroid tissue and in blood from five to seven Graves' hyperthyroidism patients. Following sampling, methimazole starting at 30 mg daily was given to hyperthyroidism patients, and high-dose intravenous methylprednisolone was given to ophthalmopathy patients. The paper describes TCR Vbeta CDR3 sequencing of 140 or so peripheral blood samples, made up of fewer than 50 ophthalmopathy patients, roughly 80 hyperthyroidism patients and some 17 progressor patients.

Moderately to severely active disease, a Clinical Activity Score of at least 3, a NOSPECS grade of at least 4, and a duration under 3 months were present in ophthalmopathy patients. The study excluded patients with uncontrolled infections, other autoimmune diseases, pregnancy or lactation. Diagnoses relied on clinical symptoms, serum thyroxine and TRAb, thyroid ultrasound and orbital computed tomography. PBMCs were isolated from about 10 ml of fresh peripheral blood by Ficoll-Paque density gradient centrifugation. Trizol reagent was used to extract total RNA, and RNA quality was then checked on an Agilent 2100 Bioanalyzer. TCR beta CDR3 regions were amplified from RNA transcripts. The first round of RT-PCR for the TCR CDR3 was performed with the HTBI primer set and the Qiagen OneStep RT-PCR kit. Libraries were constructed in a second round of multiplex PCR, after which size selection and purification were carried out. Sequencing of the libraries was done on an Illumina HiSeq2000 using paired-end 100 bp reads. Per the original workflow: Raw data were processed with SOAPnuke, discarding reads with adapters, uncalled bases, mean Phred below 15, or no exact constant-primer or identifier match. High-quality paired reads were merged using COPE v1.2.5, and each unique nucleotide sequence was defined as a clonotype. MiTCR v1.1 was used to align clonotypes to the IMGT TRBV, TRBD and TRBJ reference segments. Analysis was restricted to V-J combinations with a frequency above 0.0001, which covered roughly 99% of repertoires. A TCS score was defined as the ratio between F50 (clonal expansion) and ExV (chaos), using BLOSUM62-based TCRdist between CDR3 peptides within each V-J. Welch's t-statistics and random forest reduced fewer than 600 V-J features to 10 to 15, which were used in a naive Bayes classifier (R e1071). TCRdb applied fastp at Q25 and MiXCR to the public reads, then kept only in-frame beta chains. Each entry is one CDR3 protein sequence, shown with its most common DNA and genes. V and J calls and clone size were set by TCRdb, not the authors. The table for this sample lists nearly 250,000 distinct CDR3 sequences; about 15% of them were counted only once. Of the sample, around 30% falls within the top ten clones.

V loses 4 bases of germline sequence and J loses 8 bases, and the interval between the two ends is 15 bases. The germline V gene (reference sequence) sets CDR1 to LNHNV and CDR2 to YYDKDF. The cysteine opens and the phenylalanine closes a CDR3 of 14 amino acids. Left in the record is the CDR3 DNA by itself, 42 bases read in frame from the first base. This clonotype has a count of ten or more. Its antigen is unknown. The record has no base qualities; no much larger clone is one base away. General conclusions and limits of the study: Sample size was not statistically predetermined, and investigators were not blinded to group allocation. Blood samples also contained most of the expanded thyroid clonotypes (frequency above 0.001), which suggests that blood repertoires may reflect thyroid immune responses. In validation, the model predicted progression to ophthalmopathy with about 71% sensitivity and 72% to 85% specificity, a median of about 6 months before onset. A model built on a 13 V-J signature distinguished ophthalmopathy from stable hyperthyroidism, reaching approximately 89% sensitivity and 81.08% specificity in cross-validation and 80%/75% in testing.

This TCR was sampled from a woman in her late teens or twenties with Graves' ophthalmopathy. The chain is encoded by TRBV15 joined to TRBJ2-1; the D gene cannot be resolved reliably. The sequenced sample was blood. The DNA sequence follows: TGTGCCACCAGCAAGACACCGATATATGATGAGCAGTTCTTC. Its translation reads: CATSKTPIYDEQFF.